This T cell receptor beta chain was recorded in a study of CXCR3-negative and CXCR3-positive naive CD8 T cells. About the study: Across all libraries, TRB reads numbered roughly 140 million, with about 1.5 +/- 0.3 million in each library. General study findings and limits: Diversity ran similarly high across both naive subsets but far lower in memory CD8+ cells.

TRB cDNA was prepared as libraries by UMI-labeled 5' RACE. TCRdb reprocessed the 5' RACE reads and reports one entry per CDR3 protein, with no DNA. Its listing shows approximately 24,000 distinct CDR3 sequences. As regards this clonotype: Its antigen is currently unknown.

All CD8+ T cell subsets were sorted in triplicate at 250,000 to 300,000 cells each. The CDR3 length is 13 residues. CDR1 and CDR2 from the germline V gene are SQVTM and ANQGSEA. The receptor's source is a human donor in good health. Some clones in this sample may be carry-over from other donors' samples. This chain links TRBV29-1 with TRBJ1-1. What was sequenced was naive CXCR3- CD8+ T cells from blood. Documented subset: CD45RO-CCR7+CD27+CD95- naive CD8+ T cells lacking CXCR3 (TNR3-). The chain's CDR3 is CSVYDTMNTEAFF. Combining the CDR3 with reference TRBV29-1 and TRBJ1-1 gives the whole variable domain SAVISQKPSRDICQRGTSLTIQCQVDSQVTMMFWYRQQPGQSLTLIATANQGSEATYESGFVIDKFPISRPNLTFSTLTVSNMSPEDSSIYLCSVYDTMNTEAFFGQGTRLTVV.